This entry lists 18 T cell receptor beta chains sequenced from one sample in a study of blood T cells in healthy people across ages (dated by TCRdb to 2014 to 2015). Libraries were made using 5' RACE. Instrument used: Illumina HiSeq 2500. A second PCR of roughly 7 to 11 cycles was performed with a sample-barcoded 5' primer and a J-beta primer mix. TCRdb's own reprocessing of the public reads used fastp at Q25 and MiXCR and kept productive beta chains. Rows merge per CDR3 protein into single entries with the most common DNA and genes. The sample data list over 950,000 distinct CDR3 sequences, and 35% to 40% of these were observed just once. The ten largest make up around 12% of the sample. Sequencing was carried out using blood. The origin of the receptors is a man aged 18-30 years in good health.

The V call is TRBV20-1, the J call TRBJ1-2, with D perhaps matching TRBD1 (5 bases). Looked up from germline, CDR1 is DFQATT and CDR2 is SNEGSKA (reference sequence). Trimming pared 2 bases from V and 3 bases from J, leaving 10 bases between. The CDR3 contains 13 residues. The CDR3 bases are TGCAGTGCTAGAAATCCCAGGGACTATGGCTACACCTTC. Translating gives CSARNPRDYGYTF.

A few counts support this clonotype. The junction differs from germline at one of its ends, possibly a read error. V usage is TRBV24-1 and J usage is TRBJ1-2; unclear D gene. The CDR3 loop spans 13 amino acids. Germline V lookup: CDR1 KGHDR, CDR2 SFDVKD. The DNA of the CDR3 is TGTGCCACCGGTGATTCGGGCTTCTATGGCTACACCTTC. This translates into CATGDSGFYGYTF.

The chain couples TRBV20-1 to TRBJ1-1; perhaps TRBD1 as D (6 bases). The CDR3 is 13 amino acids. V shed 0 bases and J shed 5 bases, with 10 bases lying between them. Germline CDR1 is DFQATT and CDR2 is SNEGSKA (reference sequence). The CDR3 here is CSAREPGQTEAFF. The CDR3 bases are TGCAGTGCTAGAGAACCCGGACAGACTGAAGCTTTCTTT.

This clonotype turned up a few times. The rearrangement joins TRBV11-2 to TRBJ1-6; unclear D gene. Trimming removed 7 bases from V and 8 bases from J, with 18 bases in between. The CDR3 is made up of 15 amino acids. Germline V gene sequence: CDR1 SGHAT, CDR2 FQNNGV. This chain's CDR3 is CASTSPGVLYSPLHF. The CDR3 DNA reads as TGTGCCAGCACCTCCCCCGGGGTTCTCTATTCACCCCTCCACTTT.

This chain connects TRBV10-3 to TRBJ1-2; D call uncertain. CDR1 is ENHRY, CDR2 SYGVKD, per germline. V gave up 5 bases and J gave up 4 bases, with 17 bases separating them. The CDR3 contains 15 residues. CDR3 DNA sequence: TGTGCCATCAGTCCATCCGCCGGGCGAGGCTATGGCTACACCTTC. Amino acid sequence: CAISPSAGRGYGYTF.

This clonotype was counted between two and nine times. This chain joins TRBV30 and TRBJ1-2; weak D call: TRBD1 (5 bases). The length of the CDR3 is 13 residues. Germline CDR1 GTSNPN, CDR2 SVGIG (reference sequence). The V end was cut by 5 bases, the J end by 4 bases, with 14 bases between. CDR3 protein: CAWLTRRGYGYTF. The CDR3 DNA is TGTGCCTGGTTAACTCGGAGGGGCTATGGCTACACCTTC. The full variable domain, its missing parts supplied by reference TRBV30 and TRBJ1-2, is SQTIHQWPATLVQPVGSPLSLECTVEGTSNPNLYWYRQAAGRGLQLLFYSVGIGQISSEVPQNLSASRPQDRQFILSSKKLLLSDSGFYLCAWLTRRGYGYTFGSGTRLTVV.

The CDR3 nucleotides are TGTGCCAGCAGTGAAGTGGGGGCCATTTCCTACAGTGAGCAGTACTTC. Protein product: CASSEVGAISYSEQYF. The gene calls are TRBV6-1 and TRBJ2-7, with D tentatively TRBD1 (6 bases). This CDR3 is built from 16 residues. V lost 1 base and J lost 7, with 20 bases in between. Germline CDR1 reads MNHNS; CDR2 reads SASEGT.

This chain links TRBV27 with TRBJ1-2, with 8 bases that match TRBD1. Germline V gene sequence: CDR1 MNHEY, CDR2 SMNVEV (reference sequence). The CDR3 sequence is 15 residues long. Trimming took 5 bases from V and 3 from J; bases not matched to a gene: 8. This CDR3 reads CASSRRGQGYYGYTF. CDR3 DNA: TGTGCCAGCAGTAGAAGAGGACAGGGCTACTATGGCTACACCTTC.

V and J are TRBV5-5 and TRBJ1-2; D gene unclear. Trimming removed 4 bases at V and 6 bases at J, with 10 bases between. The CDR3 has 12 amino acids. From germline, CDR1 is SGHKS and CDR2 YYEKEE (reference sequence). CDR3 in amino acids: CASSQTDDGYTF. For the CDR3, the DNA is TGTGCCAGCAGCCAGACGGACGATGGCTACACCTTC.

This clonotype was found once. The germline gene is not matched at one end of the junction; a read error may be the cause. The chain is built from TRBV12-3 or TRBV12-4 and TRBJ1-4; D is uncertain. CDR3 length: 14 amino acids. CDR3 residues: CASSYPGTNKKLFF. In nucleotides, the CDR3 is TGTGCCAGCAGTTACCCGGGAACTAATAAAAAACTGTTTTTT.

The chain recombines TRBV5-6 with TRBJ2-3; weak D call: TRBD2 (6 bases). Looked up from germline, CDR1 is SGHDT and CDR2 is YYEEEE. This CDR3 is 16 amino acids long. The germline V and J ends were trimmed by 3 bases and 3 bases, with 17 bases remaining between them. The CDR3 protein is CASSSGAERATDTQYF. The CDR3 coding sequence is TGTGCCAGCAGCTCTGGTGCAGAGCGGGCAACAGATACGCAGTATTTT.

This clonotype was picked up a small number of times. The genes are TRBV9 and TRBJ1-2; D may be TRBD1 (5 bases). CDR1 is SGDLS, CDR2 YYNGEE, per germline. V was shortened by 4 bases and J by 2 bases, with 15 bases between the two germline ends. CDR3 length: 15 residues. CDR3 in amino acids: CASSYAKTVNYGYTF. DNA of the CDR3: TGTGCCAGCAGCTACGCAAAGACAGTCAACTATGGCTACACCTTC.

This clonotype occurred a few times. The gene calls are TRBV12-3 or TRBV12-4 and TRBJ1-2; 7 nucleotides align to TRBD1. The CDR3 is 14 residues long. The junction had 10 bases not matched to a gene; V was cut back by 4 bases and J by 8 bases. The CDR3 DNA follows: TGTGCCAGCAGTTCCTGGACCCAGGGGGAAGGCTACACCTTC. It encodes CASSSWTQGEGYTF.

The chain carries TRBV12-5 and TRBJ1-6; tentatively, D is TRBD1 (5 bases). Trimming shortened V by 2 bases and J by 12 bases, and 8 bases separated the two germline ends. The germline gives CDR1 LGHNT, CDR2 FRNRAP. CDR3 length equals 12 residues. The CDR3 region has the DNA TGTGCTAGTGGTTTGTGGGGGAAACCCCTCCACTTT. Amino acids: CASGLWGKPLHF. The variable domain in full, completed from reference TRBV12-5 and TRBJ1-6, reads DARVTQTPRHKVTEMGQEVTMRCQPILGHNTVFWYRQTMMQGLELLAYFRNRAPLDDSGMPKDRFSAEMPDATLATLKIQPSEPRDSAVYFCASGLWGKPLHFGNGTRLTVT.

The chain combines TRBV12-3 or TRBV12-4 with TRBJ1-5; D gene unclear. The V gene lost 4 bases and the J gene lost 3 bases, with 16 bases spanning the gap. CDR3 length: 16 residues. CDR3 coding DNA: TGTGCCAGCAGTTATGGGCAGCAAATAAACAATCAGCCCCAGCATTTT. It is translated as CASSYGQQINNQPQHF.

The genes are TRBV5-1 and TRBJ1-1; 7 bases fit TRBD1. Trimming cost V 3 bases and J 1 base; bases outside gene matches: 6. Germline CDR1 reads SGHRS; CDR2 reads YFSETQ. The CDR3 runs to 15 residues. The CDR3 DNA follows: TGCGCCAGCAGCTGGGACAGCCAACCGAACACTGAAGCTTTCTTT. This gives the protein CASSWDSQPNTEAFF. Full variable domain (remainder filled in from reference TRBV5-1 and TRBJ1-1): KAGVTQTPRYLIKTRGQQVTLSCSPISGHRSVSWYQQTPGQGLQFLFEYFSETQRNKGNFPGRFSGRQFSNSRSEMNVSTLELGDSALYLCASSWDSQPNTEAFFGQGTRLTVV.

J is TRBJ2-2 and V is TRBV4-3, with D perhaps TRBD2 (5 bases). CDR3 length: 15 amino acids. The germline V gene encodes CDR1 LGHNA and CDR2 YSLEER. Trimming pared 2 bases from V and 0 bases from J, leaving 7 bases between. CDR3 in amino acids: CASSQSGTNTGELFF. The CDR3 coding sequence is TGCGCCAGCAGCCAATCGGGAACGAACACCGGGGAGCTGTTTTTT.

V usage is TRBV29-1 and J usage is TRBJ1-2; D unclear. V dropped 7 bases and J dropped 4 bases, with 13 bases sitting between them. The CDR3 is made up of 12 amino acids. CDR1 SQVTM and CDR2 ANQGSEA come from the germline V gene. The CDR3 nucleotides are TGCAGCGGCCTTCAAGCCGCCTATGGCTACACCTTC. It specifies CSGLQAAYGYTF.